This T cell receptor (beta chain) was documented in a study of post-analysis software for immune sequencing data. Study overall: Recorded subtypes: relapsing-remitting, secondary progressive, progressive-relapsing; some patients unannotated.

This clonotype has just a few counts. Its antigen is not identified. Looked up from germline, CDR1 is DFQATT and CDR2 is SNEGSKA (reference sequence). The CDR3 has 12 amino acids. The V segment lost 8 bases and the J segment 3 bases; nucleotides outside the gene matches: 3. Overall study results and limits: Roughly 5 TRBV segments occurring more often in patients than controls included TRBV5-6, TRBV5-1 and TRBV20-1. A significant reduction in normalized Chao1 diversity was observed in multiple sclerosis patients versus controls. Strong co-clustering by F measure linked samples that shared a preparation batch.

Unique molecular identifiers featured in each of the TCR beta cDNA libraries. Once 1 to 10 million T cells were used, some 500,000 cDNA molecules resulted. TCRdb independently ran MiXCR on the PCR reads; one entry per CDR3 protein. The repertoire holds about 500,000 distinct CDR3 sequences, with less than 45% as singletons. This clonotype was obtained from a girl between 10 and 17 years old with multiple sclerosis. The specimen sequenced was blood. V and J are TRBV20-1 and TRBJ2-3, with 9 bases identical to TRBD2. The CDR3 coding sequence is TGCAGTAGCGGGAGGCGGACAGATACGCAGTATTTT. Protein product: CSSGRRTDTQYF.